The entry below gives a single T cell receptor (beta chain) sequence along with its context. The antigen is undetermined. The J segment lost 10 bases and the V segment lost 4 bases, leaving 5 bases of the junction unmatched. CDR1 and CDR2 (germline): SGHNT, YYREEE (reference sequence). The CDR3 covers 14 residues. It was with 60 Vbeta and 13 Jbeta primers that the PCR ran. The data were produced by immunoSEQ multiplex PCR, yet TCRdb's version contains in-frame clones alone and is incomplete. The table has roughly 43,000 clones, about 60% seen once. The sample comes from a study of cytomegalovirus exposure and HLA in healthy donors. Across the whole study: Earlier work reported 100 million or so unique TCR beta sequences from 150 million to 200 million T cells.

General observations from the study: Beyond CMV serostatus, there was no information to go on about immune exposure.

The receptor comes from a human donor in good health. The sample consisted of PBMCs. The chain is built from TRBV5-4 and TRBJ1-6; TRBD1 agrees at 10 bases. The CDR3 DNA reads TGTGCCAGCAGCCGGACAGGGGGAGTGTCACCCCTCCACTTT. Its translation: CASSRTGGVSPLHF.